A single sample gave rise to the 14 T cell receptor beta chains below, sequenced in a study of blood T cells in healthy people across ages. Sample-barcoded 5' priming and a J-beta primer mix drove a second PCR of 7 to 11 cycles. Each CDR3 protein gets one entry after TCRdb re-called the 5' RACE reads with MiXCR. This table has 1.5 million to 2 million distinct CDR3 sequences, 34% appearing once. The material sequenced was blood. These receptors came from a young woman in good health.

The chain uses TRBV5-1 and TRBJ2-1, with 11 nucleotides matching TRBD2. Germline-derived CDR1 and CDR2 are SGHRS and YFSETQ. The V and J ends lost 6 bases and 6 bases, in that order; junction bases with no gene match: 5. The CDR3 runs 14 residues. The CDR3 reads CASKLTSGSNEQFF. The CDR3 region has the DNA TGCGCCAGCAAACTTACTAGCGGGAGCAATGAGCAGTTCTTC.

This clonotype was seen a handful of times. This chain connects TRBV12-3 or TRBV12-4 to TRBJ2-3, with D possibly matching TRBD2 (5 bases). This CDR3 has 19 residues. V was clipped by 9 bases and J by 3 bases, with 31 bases between them. The CDR3 nucleotides read TGTGCCAGTTCCTTAGGAGGCCAGGACTTCGCGTTGGGGACAGATACGCAGTATTTT. It specifies CASSLGGQDFALGTDTQYF.

This clonotype came up a few times. This sequence joins TRBV7-2 and TRBJ2-1; D possibly corresponds to TRBD2 (6 bases). Looked up from germline, CDR1 is SGHTA and CDR2 is FQGNSA. The CDR3 spans 15 residues. V dropped 6 bases and J dropped 5 bases, with 17 bases sitting between them. CDR3 sequence: CASREGLAGNNEQFF. DNA of the CDR3: TGTGCCAGCAGGGAGGGTTTGGCGGGAAACAATGAGCAGTTCTTC.

The V gene is TRBV9, the J gene TRBJ2-7; D uncertain. The V end lost 0 bases, the J end lost 2 bases, and 12 bases lay between the germline ends. Germline CDR1 reads SGDLS; CDR2 reads YYNGEE. CDR3 length equals 15 residues. CDR3 nucleotides: TGTGCCAGCAGCGTAGAGGAGACGCCCCCCTACGAGCAGTACTTC. Translating gives CASSVEETPPYEQYF.

Only a few counts were recorded for this clonotype. This chain links TRBV6-6 with TRBJ2-1, with TRBD1 identical over 8 bases. Trimming took 4 bases from V and 6 from J; bases not matched to a gene: 8. The CDR3 is 15 residues long. From germline, CDR1 is MNHNY and CDR2 SVGAGI (reference sequence). The CDR3 region has the DNA TGTGCCAGCAGTTTCGAGACAGGGGCCCCCAATGAGCAGTTCTTC. Residues: CASSFETGAPNEQFF.

This clonotype was picked up a small number of times. The gene calls are TRBV29-1 and TRBJ1-2; a possible D gene is TRBD1 (6 bases). Germline V CDR1 and CDR2: SQVTM, ANQGSEA. Trimming pared 7 bases from V and 6 bases from J, leaving 12 bases between. The CDR3 consists of 11 residues. The CDR3 DNA sequence: TGCAGCGCAGGGGAGGTTCATGGCTACACCTTC. Translation gives CSAGEVHGYTF.

The chain uses TRBV11-3 and TRBJ2-1, with unresolved D. The V end was cut by 5 bases, the J end by 2 bases, with 13 bases between. The CDR3 sequence is 15 residues long. Per the germline V gene, CDR1 is SGHNT and CDR2 is YENEEA. CDR3: CASSRALAPYNEQFF. The CDR3 nucleotides read TGTGCCAGCAGCCGGGCCTTGGCGCCCTACAATGAGCAGTTCTTC.

Ten or more counts support this clonotype. The chain combines TRBV29-1 with TRBJ1-2; D not certain. Germline V gives CDR1 SQVTM, CDR2 ANQGSEA. The CDR3 is 12 amino acids. V shed 6 bases and J shed 8 bases, with 16 bases lying between them. CDR3 region: CSVREEGGGYTF. In DNA, the CDR3 is TGCAGCGTCAGAGAGGAGGGAGGGGGCTACACCTTC.

This clonotype was recorded a few times. This chain uses TRBV14 with TRBJ1-2; no clear D. V lost 1 base, J lost 8 bases, and 11 bases lay in between. The CDR3 is made up of 13 amino acids. Germline V gives CDR1 SGHDN, CDR2 FVKESK. The CDR3 region has the DNA TGTGCCAGCAGCCAAGGAATAACCTACGGCTACACCTTC. It codes for CASSQGITYGYTF. Looking up the rest from reference TRBV14 and TRBJ1-2 gives the full variable domain: EAGVTQFPSHSVIEKGQTVTLRCDPISGHDNLYWYRRVMGKEIKFLLHFVKESKQDESGMPNNRFLAERTGGTYSTLKVQPAELEDSGVYFCASSQGITYGYTFGSGTRLTVV.

This clonotype has ten or more counts. This sequence joins TRBV6-1 and TRBJ2-5; TRBD1 aligns across 7 bases. Germline assignment: CDR1 MNHNS and CDR2 SASEGT. The CDR3 runs to 16 residues. J was trimmed by 5 bases and V by 4 bases; bases with no gene match: 13. CDR3 amino acids: CASSARTGIRGETQYF. CDR3 DNA sequence: TGTGCCAGCAGTGCTCGGACAGGCATAAGAGGGGAGACCCAGTACTTC.

J is TRBJ2-3 and V is TRBV2; tentatively, D is TRBD2 (6 bases). Trimming stripped 2 bases from V and 4 bases from J, with 16 bases between. Germline V gene data show CDR1 as SNHLY and CDR2 as FYNNEI. CDR3 length: 16 amino acids. CDR3 in DNA: TGTGCCAGCAGTGAATGGGCTAGCGTGCGCGCAGATACGCAGTATTTT. This translates into CASSEWASVRADTQYF.

This clonotype was counted between two and nine times. The rearrangement links TRBV6-1 to TRBJ1-2; D is unclear. The germline gives CDR1 MNHNS, CDR2 SASEGT. V was cut by 5 bases and J by 8 bases, with 12 bases left in between. The CDR3 extends over 12 amino acids. The CDR3 region is CASSPNLLGYTF. The CDR3 nucleotides are TGTGCCAGCAGTCCTAACTTACTAGGCTACACCTTC.

The V gene is TRBV28, the J gene TRBJ2-5, with 8 bases lining up with TRBD1. The CDR3 sequence is 11 residues long. The V gene's germline CDR1 is MDHEN and CDR2 SYDVKM. J lost 7 bases, V lost 6 bases, and 1 base had no gene match. The CDR3 DNA is TGTGCCAGCAGGGGGACAGGGACCCAGTACTTC. It translates to CASRGTGTQYF.

Many counts were recorded for this clonotype. The rearrangement links TRBV29-1 to TRBJ2-1; D is uncertain. Germline V gives CDR1 SQVTM, CDR2 ANQGSEA. CDR3 length: 12 residues. The V end lost 3 bases, the J end lost 10 bases, and 13 bases lay between the germline ends. DNA of the CDR3: TGCAGCGTTGATAAGGCCACAAGGGAGCAGTTCTTC. As protein: CSVDKATREQFF.